Shown below are 3 T cell receptor beta chains from a single sample sequenced in a study of OX40 agonist ivuxolimab in advanced cancers. Sequencing used immunoSEQ multiplex PCR; TCRdb keeps in-frame clones, though not all of them. The sample records 40,000 to 50,000 clones, 75% to 90% being singletons. The material sequenced was CD4+ or CD8+ T cells sorted from blood, taken in a trial of the OX40 agonist ivuxolimab. The receptors here all came from an adult with an advanced solid tumor such as melanoma, head and neck, liver or kidney cancer.

The V and J genes are TRBV14 and TRBJ1-4; D is uncertain. Trimming removed 6 bases from V and 7 bases from J, with 12 bases in between. CDR1 is SGHDN and CDR2 is FVKESK in the germline V gene. CDR3 length equals 13 residues. Here the CDR3 DNA reads TGTGCCAGCAGGCCCTGGGGAGCTGAAAAACTGTTTTTT. Its protein is CASRPWGAEKLFF.

The chain joins TRBV9 to TRBJ2-3; 10 nucleotides agree with TRBD2. Trimming removed 3 bases from V and 2 bases from J; junction bases left unmatched: 6. The length of the CDR3 is 16 residues. The V gene's germline CDR1 is SGDLS and CDR2 YYNGEE. CDR3 in amino acids: CASSGILAGPTDTQYF. The CDR3 DNA is TGTGCCAGCAGCGGCATACTAGCGGGACCCACAGATACGCAGTATTTT.

This clone has a single count. The chain couples TRBV27 to TRBJ2-3; D is perhaps TRBD1 or TRBD2 (5 bases each). CDR3 length equals 14 residues. The ends were cut back, 3 bases at V and 6 bases at J, with 13 bases in the middle. Germline loops: CDR1 MNHEY, CDR2 SMNVEV (reference sequence). This chain's CDR3 is CASSFPGPWDTQYF. CDR3 nucleotides: TGTGCCAGCAGTTTCCCGGGGCCCTGGGATACGCAGTATTTT.